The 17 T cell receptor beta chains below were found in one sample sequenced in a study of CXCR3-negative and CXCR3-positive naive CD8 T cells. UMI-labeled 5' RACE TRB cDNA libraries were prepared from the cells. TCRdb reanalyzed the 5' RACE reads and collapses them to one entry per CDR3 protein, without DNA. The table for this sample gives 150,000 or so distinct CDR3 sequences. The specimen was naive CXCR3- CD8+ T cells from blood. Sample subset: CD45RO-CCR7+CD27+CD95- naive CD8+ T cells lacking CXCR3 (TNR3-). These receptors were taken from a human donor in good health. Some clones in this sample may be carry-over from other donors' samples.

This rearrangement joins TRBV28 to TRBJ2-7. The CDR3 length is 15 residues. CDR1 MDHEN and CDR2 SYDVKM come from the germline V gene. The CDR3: CASSFQLGVMYEQYF.

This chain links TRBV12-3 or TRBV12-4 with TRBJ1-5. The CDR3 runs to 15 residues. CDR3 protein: CASTSGMGRNQPQHF.

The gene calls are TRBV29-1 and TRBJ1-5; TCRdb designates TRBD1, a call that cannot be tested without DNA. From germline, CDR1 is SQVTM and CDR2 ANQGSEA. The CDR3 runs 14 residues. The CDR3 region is CSVSRGESNQPQHF.

The CDR3 reads CASSFSGGPDNEQFF. The chain links TRBV7-6 to TRBJ2-1; the D call of TRBD2 rests on TCRdb alone, since no DNA is present to check it. The CDR3 is 15 residues long. From germline, CDR1 is SGHVS and CDR2 FNYEAQ.

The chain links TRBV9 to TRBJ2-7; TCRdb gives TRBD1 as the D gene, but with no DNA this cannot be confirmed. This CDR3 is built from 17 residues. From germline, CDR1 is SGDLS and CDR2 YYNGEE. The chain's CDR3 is CASSGGLHRVYGYEQYF.

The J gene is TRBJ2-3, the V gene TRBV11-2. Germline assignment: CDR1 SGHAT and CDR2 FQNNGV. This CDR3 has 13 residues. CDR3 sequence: CASTDYSTDTQYF.

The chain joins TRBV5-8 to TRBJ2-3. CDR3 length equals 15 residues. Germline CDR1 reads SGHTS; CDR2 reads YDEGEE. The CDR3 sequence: CASSSGQASTDTQYF.

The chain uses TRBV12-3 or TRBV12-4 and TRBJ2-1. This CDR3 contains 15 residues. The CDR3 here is CASSSSGRSHNEQFF.

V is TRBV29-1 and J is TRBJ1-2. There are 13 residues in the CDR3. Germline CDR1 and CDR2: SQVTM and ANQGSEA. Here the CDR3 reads CSARRETDYGYTF. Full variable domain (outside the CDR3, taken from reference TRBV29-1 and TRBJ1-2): SAVISQKPSRDICQRGTSLTIQCQVDSQVTMMFWYRQQPGQSLTLIATANQGSEATYESGFVIDKFPISRPNLTFSTLTVSNMSPEDSSIYLCSARRETDYGYTFGSGTRLTVV.

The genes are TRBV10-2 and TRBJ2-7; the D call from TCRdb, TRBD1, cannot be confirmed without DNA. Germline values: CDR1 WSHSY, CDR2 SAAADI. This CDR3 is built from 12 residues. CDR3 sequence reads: CASMGQSYEQYF.

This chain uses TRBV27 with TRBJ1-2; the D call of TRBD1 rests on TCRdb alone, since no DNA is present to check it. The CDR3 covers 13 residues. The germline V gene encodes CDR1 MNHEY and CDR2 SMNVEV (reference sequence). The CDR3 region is CASGLQGWGGYTF.

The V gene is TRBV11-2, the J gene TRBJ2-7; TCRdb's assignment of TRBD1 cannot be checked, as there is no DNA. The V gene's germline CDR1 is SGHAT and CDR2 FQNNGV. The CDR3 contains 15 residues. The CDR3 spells CASSLGGELVYEQYF.

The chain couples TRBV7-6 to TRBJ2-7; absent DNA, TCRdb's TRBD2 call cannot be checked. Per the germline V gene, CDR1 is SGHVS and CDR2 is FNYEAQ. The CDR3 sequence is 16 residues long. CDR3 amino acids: CASSPGLAGAPVEQYF.

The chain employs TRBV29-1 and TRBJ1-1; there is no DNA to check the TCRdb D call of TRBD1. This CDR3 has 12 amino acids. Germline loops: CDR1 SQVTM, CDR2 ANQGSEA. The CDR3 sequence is CSVEGGTNHAFF.

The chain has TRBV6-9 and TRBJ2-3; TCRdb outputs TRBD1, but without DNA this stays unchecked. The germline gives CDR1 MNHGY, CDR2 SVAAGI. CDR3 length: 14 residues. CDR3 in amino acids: CASSSLTILDTHYF.

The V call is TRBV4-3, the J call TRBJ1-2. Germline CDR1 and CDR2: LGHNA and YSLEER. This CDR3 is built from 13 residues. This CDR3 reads CASSQALGYGYTF.

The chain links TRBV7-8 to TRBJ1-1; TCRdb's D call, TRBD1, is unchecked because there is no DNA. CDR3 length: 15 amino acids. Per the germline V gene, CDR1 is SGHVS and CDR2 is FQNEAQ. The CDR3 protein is CASSPSGQSNTEAFF.